These 25 T cell receptor beta chains originate from one sample sequenced in a study of spatial heterogeneity in lung cancer. A single record per CDR3 protein comes from TCRdb applying MiXCR to the 5' RACE reads. The table includes about 38,000 distinct CDR3 sequences, 6.5% to 9% detected once. The time point here: sample taken at primary tumor resection. The sequenced sample was PBMCs, obtained at surgery. The receptor set was obtained from a male donor with early-stage non-small cell lung cancer.

The table lists this clonotype with a few counts. The chain links TRBV7-2 to TRBJ2-3; D not resolved. V was pared by 1 base and J by 2 bases, with 22 bases between. This CDR3 region has 19 residues. In germline, CDR1 is SGHTA, CDR2 FQGNSA. CDR3 residues: CASSLESRLRGGHTDTQYF. CDR3 coding DNA: TGTGCCAGCAGCTTAGAATCCCGCCTTAGAGGCGGCCACACAGATACGCAGTATTTT.

The V gene is TRBV7-6, the J gene TRBJ2-7; 9 nucleotides agree with TRBD1. This CDR3 is 14 amino acids long. The V gene end was trimmed by 5 bases and the J gene end by 4 bases; junction bases not matched to a gene: 6. The germline gives CDR1 SGHVS, CDR2 FNYEAQ. As DNA, the CDR3 is TGTGCCAGCAGCCCCCCGGGACAGGGATACGAGCAGTACTTC. Translated, it gives CASSPPGQGYEQYF.

There are many counts of this clonotype. The V gene is TRBV2, the J gene TRBJ2-2; D may correspond to TRBD1 or TRBD2 (5 bases each). The CDR3 contains 12 residues. Trimming cost V 10 bases and J 7 bases, with 13 bases left between them. Germline V lookup: CDR1 SNHLY, CDR2 FYNNEI. CDR3 region: CAINRGGGELFF. The DNA of the CDR3 is TGTGCCATAAATCGTGGGGGCGGGGAGCTGTTTTTT.

In this sample, this clonotype turned up many times. The chain carries TRBV6-4 and TRBJ2-1; 11 bases fit TRBD2. Per the germline V gene, CDR1 is MRHNA and CDR2 is SNTAGT. V shed 3 bases and J 7 bases; nucleotides not matched to a gene: 5. This CDR3 has 15 residues. CDR3 sequence: CASSDGLAGGNEQFF. In DNA, the CDR3 is TGTGCCAGCAGTGATGGGCTAGCGGGAGGAAATGAGCAGTTCTTC.

This clonotype has just a few counts. The genes are TRBV15 and TRBJ1-5, with D tentatively TRBD1 (6 bases). This CDR3 region has 20 residues. Per germline, CDR1 LNHNV and CDR2 YYDKDF (reference sequence). V lost 3 bases and J lost 0, with 24 bases in between. CDR3 sequence: CATSRNRPGEGLYSNQPQHF. CDR3 DNA sequence: TGTGCCACCAGCAGGAATCGCCCAGGGGAAGGACTATATAGCAATCAGCCCCAGCATTTT.

As regards this clonotype: Sequence at one end of the junction differs from germline and may be a read error. The rearrangement links TRBV3-1 to TRBJ2-5; D ambiguous. The CDR3 contains 14 residues. The germline gives CDR1 LGHDT, CDR2 YNNKEL (reference sequence). For the CDR3, the DNA is TGTGCCATCAGCCGTATCGGACGGGAAGAGACCCAGTACTTC. Translation: CAISRIGREETQYF.

DNA of the CDR3: TGTGCCAGCAGCCAAATCCCGGGCCCTAATGAGCAGTTCTTC. This encodes CASSQIPGPNEQFF. This rearrangement joins TRBV3-1 to TRBJ2-1; D uncertain. V lost 2 bases and J lost 7, with 12 bases in between. CDR3 length: 14 amino acids. Germline V CDR1 and CDR2: LGHDT, YNNKEL (reference sequence).

The chain uses TRBV19 and TRBJ1-2; D not certain. CDR1 is LNHDA, CDR2 SQIVND, per germline (reference sequence). The CDR3 has 14 amino acids. V was trimmed by 3 bases and J by 1 base, leaving 9 bases between them. The CDR3 DNA reads as TGTGCCAGTAGTATTGGTAAGGTTAACTATGGCTACACCTTC. It encodes CASSIGKVNYGYTF.

This clonotype was counted only a few times. This chain connects TRBV14 to TRBJ1-1, with D possibly being TRBD1 (5 bases). Germline values: CDR1 SGHDN, CDR2 FVKESK. This CDR3 region has 13 residues. Trimming left V 2 bases short and J 11 bases short, with 15 bases between. The chain's CDR3 is CASSQTGTLRAFF. DNA for the CDR3: TGTGCCAGCAGCCAAACAGGTACCCTTCGTGCTTTCTTT.

This clonotype appeared many times. The V gene is TRBV7-2, the J gene TRBJ2-1; 7 nucleotides line up with TRBD2. J gave up 3 bases and V 1 base, and 6 bases lay outside the gene matches. The CDR3 is 16 residues long. Germline V gene lookup returns CDR1 SGHTA and CDR2 FQGNSA. This chain's CDR3 is CASSLVGLADYNEQFF. The CDR3 nucleotides are TGTGCCAGCAGCTTAGTTGGGCTAGCGGACTACAATGAGCAGTTCTTC.

The DNA for the CDR3 is TGTGCCTGGAGTGAAAAAACCCTCCGGGACAGAAGAAACACCATATATTTT. It is translated as CAWSEKTLRDRRNTIYF. The genes are TRBV30 and TRBJ1-3; TRBD1 matches at 7 bases. Germline CDR1 and CDR2: GTSNPN and SVGIG (reference sequence). This CDR3 comprises 17 residues. The ends lost 1 base at V and 5 bases at J; junction bases unmatched: 14.

This clonotype was recorded many times. CDR3 bases: TGTGCCAGCAGCTGGACTAGCGGGATTAGCACAGATACGCAGTATTTT. Translation gives CASSWTSGISTDTQYF. The gene calls are TRBV7-8 and TRBJ2-3, with TRBD2 identical over 12 bases. V gave up 4 bases and J gave up 0 bases; unmatched junction bases: 2. There are 16 residues in the CDR3. CDR1 is SGHVS and CDR2 is FQNEAQ in the germline V gene. Full variable domain (remainder filled in from reference TRBV7-8 and TRBJ2-3): GAGVSQSPRYKVAKRGQDVALRCDPISGHVSLFWYQQALGQGPEFLTYFQNEAQLDKSGLPSDRFFAERPEGSVSTLKIQRTQQEDSAVYLCASSWTSGISTDTQYFGPGTRLTVL.

With regard to this clonotype: A read error may be the cause here, since a much bigger clone is one base away. This CDR3 reads CASSLWGDSLVDEQYF. The CDR3 coding sequence is TGTGCCAGCAGCTTATGGGGGGACAGTTTAGTCGACGAGCAGTACTTC. The rearrangement links TRBV7-8 to TRBJ2-7, with TRBD1 as a possible D gene (7 bases). This CDR3 has 16 amino acids. The germline CDR1 and CDR2 sequences are SGHVS and FQNEAQ. Trimming pared 2 bases from V and 5 bases from J, leaving 19 bases between.

The rearrangement uses TRBV7-3 and TRBJ1-2; D is undetermined. Germline V gene data show CDR1 as SGHTA and CDR2 as FQGTGA. The CDR3 is made up of 15 amino acids. V shed 5 bases and J shed 5 bases, with 18 bases lying between them. The CDR3 region has the DNA TGTGCCAGCAGCCAAGGGCCCCAGAGTCAGTATGGCTACACCTTC. As protein: CASSQGPQSQYGYTF. Full variable domain (outside the CDR3, taken from reference TRBV7-3 and TRBJ1-2): GAGVSQTPSNKVTEKGKYVELRCDPISGHTALYWYRQSLGQGPEFLIYFQGTGAADDSGLPNDRFFAVRPEGSVSTLKIQRTERGDSAVYLCASSQGPQSQYGYTFGSGTRLTVV.

This clonotype was found many times. The junction does not match germline at one end; this may be a read error. The chain couples TRBV12-3 or TRBV12-4 to TRBJ2-1; the match to TRBD2 covers 11 bases. The CDR3 has 14 residues. This chain's CDR3 is CASSLAGGYNEQFF. In nucleotides, the CDR3 is TGTGCCAGCAGTCTAGCGGGGGGATACAATGAGCAGTTCTTC.

This clonotype came up many times. The genes are TRBV12-3 or TRBV12-4 and TRBJ2-1, with unresolved D. The V end lost 1 base, the J end lost 5 bases, and 12 bases lay between the germline ends. The CDR3 runs 15 residues. The CDR3: CASSLGGRANNEQFF. In nucleotides, the CDR3 is TGTGCCAGCAGTTTAGGAGGACGGGCCAACAATGAGCAGTTCTTC.

This clonotype was counted ten times or more. The chain combines TRBV5-1 with TRBJ2-5, with a tentative D call TRBD1 (6 bases). Germline loops: CDR1 SGHRS, CDR2 YFSETQ. This CDR3 contains 12 residues. V was cut by 6 bases and J by 4 bases, with 10 bases left in between. The chain's CDR3 is CASKQGRETQYF. In nucleotides, the CDR3 is TGCGCCAGCAAACAGGGAAGAGAGACCCAGTACTTC.

In this sample, this clonotype turned up many times. This sequence joins TRBV14 and TRBJ2-5; unclear D gene. The CDR3 length is 13 residues. With 4 bases removed from V and 2 bases from J, the gap between germline ends came to 8 bases. CDR1 is SGHDN and CDR2 is FVKESK in the germline V gene. The CDR3 bases are TGTGCCAGCAGCCGAAGGGCGCAAGAGACCCAGTACTTC. It yields the protein CASSRRAQETQYF.

The rearrangement joins TRBV2 to TRBJ1-5, with D tentatively TRBD1 (6 bases). Germline V lookup: CDR1 SNHLY, CDR2 FYNNEI. V was trimmed by 6 bases and J by 11 bases, leaving 20 bases between them. This CDR3 has 14 amino acids. This CDR3 is CASSADRQVTAQHF. The CDR3 nucleotides are TGTGCCAGCAGCGCGGATCGACAGGTTACGGCCCAGCATTTT.

This clonotype was seen repeatedly, ten times or more. V usage is TRBV4-2 and J usage is TRBJ2-7; unclear D gene. The ends were cut back, 0 bases at V and 3 bases at J, with 6 bases in the middle. Germline values: CDR1 LGHNA, CDR2 YNFKEQ. There are 13 residues in the CDR3. As DNA, the CDR3 is TGTGCCAGCAGCCAAGAAATGAACTACGAGCAGTACTTC. It is translated as CASSQEMNYEQYF.

This clonotype has ten or more counts. This chain links TRBV7-6 with TRBJ2-7, with a possible D match to TRBD1 (6 bases). The CDR3 runs to 14 residues. Looked up from germline, CDR1 is SGHVS and CDR2 is FNYEAQ. V gave up 1 base and J gave up 2 bases, with 9 bases separating them. This CDR3 is CASSLETGAYEQYF. The CDR3 coding sequence is TGTGCCAGCAGCTTAGAGACAGGAGCCTACGAGCAGTACTTC.

This clonotype was detected ten times or more. The chain employs TRBV5-4 and TRBJ2-7, with unresolved D. CDR3 size: 13 residues. Per the germline V gene, CDR1 is SGHNT and CDR2 is YYREEE (reference sequence). The CDR3 region has the DNA TGTGCCAGCAGCTCTCCCAACACAAATCACTTCACAGTC. Its translation: CASSSPNTNHFTV.

In its sample, this clonotype was seen a few times. The chain employs TRBV12-3 or TRBV12-4 and TRBJ2-3, with 11 bases matching TRBD2. V shed 7 bases, J shed 1 base, and the junction held 4 bases outside the gene matches. CDR3 length: 15 residues. The CDR3 DNA is TGTGCCAGCACCTTACTAGCGGGGGGCACAGATACGCAGTATTTT. It specifies CASTLLAGGTDTQYF.

This clonotype showed up many times. The chain combines TRBV20-1 with TRBJ2-3, with TRBD2 matching 10 bases. In germline, CDR1 is DFQATT, CDR2 SNEGSKA (reference sequence). Trimming removed 7 bases from V and 2 bases from J; junction bases left unmatched: 12. This CDR3 is built from 16 residues. This CDR3 is CSGSFLAGVFTDTQYF. CDR3 in DNA: TGCAGTGGTAGTTTCCTAGCGGGAGTTTTCACAGATACGCAGTATTTT.

This clonotype was counted many times. This sequence joins TRBV13 and TRBJ2-3; D may match TRBD1 or TRBD2 (5 bases each). The CDR3 extends over 15 amino acids. The germline V gene encodes CDR1 PRHDT and CDR2 FYEKMQ (reference sequence). Trimming took off 0 bases at V and 0 bases at J, with 7 bases between the two ends. In DNA, the CDR3 is TGTGCCAGCAGCTTAGGGGGACGGAGCACAGATACGCAGTATTTT. This codes for CASSLGGRSTDTQYF.